Listed here are 27 T cell receptor beta chains from one sample, sequenced in a study of blood T cells in healthy people across ages. Alongside a J-beta primer mix, a sample-barcoded 5' primer served in a second PCR lasting roughly 7 to 11 cycles. TCRdb ran MiXCR on the 5' RACE reads and lists one entry per CDR3 protein. The sample shows roughly 900,000 distinct CDR3 sequences, 25% to 35% of them seen only once. What was sequenced was blood. The receptor source for this set is a woman of 80 years or more in good health.

This clonotype was counted many times. This chain links TRBV30 with TRBJ2-7, with 10 bases lining up with TRBD1. Germline CDR1 is GTSNPN and CDR2 is SVGIG (reference sequence). V lost 2 bases, J lost 3 bases, and 7 bases stayed unmatched. CDR3 length equals 15 residues. The CDR3 DNA reads TGTGCCTGGAGTCTCCCCGGGACAGGGGTCTACGAGCAGTACTTC. The encoded protein is CAWSLPGTGVYEQYF. Drawing the rest from reference TRBV30 and TRBJ2-7, the complete variable domain is SQTIHQWPATLVQPVGSPLSLECTVEGTSNPNLYWYRQAAGRGLQLLFYSVGIGQISSEVPQNLSASRPQDRQFILSSKKLLLSDSGFYLCAWSLPGTGVYEQYFGPGTRLTVT.

V gene TRBV11-1 combines with J gene TRBJ2-1; D gene ambiguous. The CDR3 length is 14 residues. Germline V gene lookup returns CDR1 SGHAT and CDR2 FQDESV (reference sequence). Between the trimmed V and J ends, which lost 5 bases and 12 bases, there was a span of 20 bases. CDR3 protein: CASSRQTAVYGQFF. The CDR3 coding sequence is TGTGCCAGCAGCAGACAAACTGCCGTATATGGGCAGTTCTTC.

This clonotype has more than one count but fewer than ten. A much larger clone is a single base away; this may be a read error. V is TRBV12-3 or TRBV12-4 and J is TRBJ2-1; perhaps TRBD2 as D (5 bases). The CDR3 runs to 12 residues. Trimming left V 6 bases short and J 9 bases short, with 12 bases between. The CDR3 sequence: CASRSGISEQFF. CDR3 in DNA: TGTGCCAGCAGGTCCGGGATCAGTGAGCAGTTCTTC.

There are a few counts of this clonotype. V is TRBV5-1 and J is TRBJ2-3, with 16 bases identical to TRBD2. The germline CDR1 and CDR2 sequences are SGHRS and YFSETQ. The CDR3 has 19 amino acids. Trimming removed 5 bases from V and 0 bases from J; junction bases left unmatched: 9. The CDR3 DNA sequence: TGCGCCAGCAGTCGAACGGGACTAGCGGGGGGGATGAGCACAGATACGCAGTATTTT. Protein product: CASSRTGLAGGMSTDTQYF.

A few counts support this clonotype. The chain links TRBV20-1 to TRBJ1-1; D uncertain. This CDR3 is 13 amino acids long. In germline, CDR1 is DFQATT, CDR2 SNEGSKA (reference sequence). V lost 1 base and J lost 4, with 10 bases in between. CDR3 coding DNA: TGCAGTGCTAGAGGGTTGTGGAGCACTGAAGCTTTCTTT. This translates into CSARGLWSTEAFF.

At least ten counts were recorded for this clonotype. The chain combines TRBV6-1 with TRBJ2-7; perhaps TRBD2 as D (6 bases). Trimming removed 5 bases at V and 2 bases at J, with 16 bases between. Germline V lookup: CDR1 MNHNS, CDR2 SASEGT. This CDR3 spans 15 amino acids. In DNA, the CDR3 is TGTGCCAGCAGTCCAGAGTTTTGGGAGGCCTACGAGCAGTACTTC. It specifies CASSPEFWEAYEQYF.

This clonotype appeared a few times. The rearrangement links TRBV3-1 to TRBJ2-2; D gene uncertain. Germline V CDR1 and CDR2: LGHDT, YNNKEL (reference sequence). The germline V and J ends were trimmed by 1 base and 7 bases, with 10 bases remaining between them. The CDR3 is 14 residues long. CDR3 residues: CASSQVAGRGELFF. CDR3 DNA sequence: TGTGCCAGCAGCCAAGTTGCCGGCCGCGGGGAGCTGTTTTTT.

This clonotype was detected a few times. The chain is built from TRBV19 and TRBJ1-2; 8 bases agree with TRBD1. Per germline, CDR1 LNHDA and CDR2 SQIVND (reference sequence). V lost 3 bases, J lost 4 bases, and 16 bases stayed unmatched. The CDR3 loop spans 18 amino acids. The CDR3 coding sequence is TGTGCCAGTAGTATTAGCGGCGGACAGGGAGCGTTTAGCTATGGCTACACCTTC. It encodes CASSISGGQGAFSYGYTF. Full variable domain (remainder filled in from reference TRBV19 and TRBJ1-2): DGGITQSPKYLFRKEGQNVTLSCEQNLNHDAMYWYRQDPGQGLRLIYYSQIVNDFQKGDIAEGYSVSREKKESFPLTVTSAQKNPTAFYLCASSISGGQGAFSYGYTFGSGTRLTVV.

This clonotype was detected many times. J is TRBJ2-1 and V is TRBV5-8, with D perhaps matching TRBD1 (6 bases). Per the germline V gene, CDR1 is SGHTS and CDR2 is YDEGEE. Trimming pared 4 bases from V and 0 bases from J, leaving 11 bases between. The CDR3 is 15 amino acids. The CDR3 loop is CASSLRGFSYNEQFF. CDR3 nucleotides: TGTGCCAGCAGCCTCAGGGGATTCTCCTACAATGAGCAGTTCTTC.

As for this clonotype: A much bigger clone sits one base away, suggesting this may be a read error. Here the CDR3 DNA reads TGCGTCAGCAGCTTGGCCCCAGGTACCCAAGAGACCCAGTACTTC. This codes for CVSSLAPGTQETQYF. J is TRBJ2-4 and V is TRBV5-1; D gene ambiguous. The DNA end is a closer match to TRBJ2-5, so the J assignment may be wrong. Germline loops: CDR1 SGHRS, CDR2 YFSETQ. The CDR3 has 15 residues.

This clonotype occurred many times. V is TRBV12-3 or TRBV12-4 and J is TRBJ2-7; perhaps TRBD1 as D (6 bases). This CDR3 is built from 14 residues. V lost 4 bases and J 4 bases, leaving 14 bases between the germline ends. This CDR3 reads CASSSLIGGYEQYF. In nucleotides, the CDR3 is TGTGCCAGCAGTTCCCTTATAGGGGGTTACGAGCAGTACTTC.

Many counts were recorded for this clonotype. The chain links TRBV4-2 to TRBJ1-4; D unresolved. The CDR3 totals 16 residues. The germline V gene has CDR1 LGHNA and CDR2 YNFKEQ. V lost 0 bases to trimming and J lost 4 bases, with 12 bases between them. Written as DNA, the CDR3 is TGTGCCAGCAGCCAAGAAGGACGGGCGTTTAATGAAAAACTGTTTTTT. Translated: CASSQEGRAFNEKLFF.

As to this clonotype: A much larger clone sits a single nucleotide away, making a read error possible. The J gene is TRBJ2-5, the V gene TRBV5-4; TRBD1 or TRBD2 may be the D gene (5 bases each). V was shortened by 3 bases and J by 7 bases, with 16 bases between the two germline ends. The CDR3 totals 14 residues. Germline values: CDR1 SGHNT, CDR2 YYREEE (reference sequence). The CDR3 nucleotides are TGTGCCAGCAGCTCACGGGGCGAATTTGGGACCCAGTACTTC. Its protein product is CASSSRGEFGTQYF.

This clonotype occurred a few times. The V gene is TRBV3-1, the J gene TRBJ1-2; D is uncertain. The CDR3 loop spans 14 amino acids. The germline V and J ends were trimmed by 4 bases and 7 bases, with 16 bases remaining between them. Germline-derived CDR1 and CDR2 are LGHDT and YNNKEL (reference sequence). CDR3 sequence (DNA): TGTGCCAGCAGCCTTAGCCAGACAAACGGTGGCTACACCTTC. This gives the protein CASSLSQTNGGYTF.

The rearrangement joins TRBV7-9 to TRBJ1-6; D may be TRBD1 (6 bases). This CDR3 contains 16 residues. Germline V CDR1 and CDR2: SEHNR, FQNEAQ (reference sequence). V lost 1 base, J lost 7 bases, and 14 bases lay in between. In DNA form, the CDR3 reads TGTGCCAGCAGCTTAGGTACCGGGACAACGAATTCACCCCTCCACTTT. Protein sequence: CASSLGTGTTNSPLHF.

The table lists this clonotype with many counts. The chain carries TRBV5-1 and TRBJ1-2; D is unresolved. CDR1 and CDR2 from the germline V gene are SGHRS and YFSETQ. V was shortened by 1 base and J by 8 bases, with 9 bases between the two germline ends. CDR3 length: 12 residues. As DNA, the CDR3 is TGCGCCAGCAGCTTGACAGCTGACGGCTACACCTTC. Encoded protein: CASSLTADGYTF.

On this clonotype itself: A much more abundant neighbour one base away suggests this may be a read error. This sequence joins TRBV20-1 and TRBJ2-3; 15 bases map to TRBD2. The CDR3 sequence is 17 residues long. Germline CDR1 and CDR2: DFQATT and SNEGSKA (reference sequence). The CDR3 is CSVRPGLAGGSTGTQYF. For the CDR3, the DNA is TGCAGTGTCCGGCCAGGACTAGCGGGGGGGAGCACAGGTACGCAGTATTTT.

This clonotype was detected once. This chain joins TRBV12-3 or TRBV12-4 and TRBJ1-2; 7 bases are a match to TRBD1. The CDR3 sequence is 13 residues long. V lost 6 bases to trimming and J lost 8 bases; unmatched junction nucleotides: 9. CDR3 DNA sequence: TGTGCCAGCAGCCCCAGGGGGGCCAGAGGCTACACCTTC. Translated, it gives CASSPRGARGYTF.

Ten or more counts support this clonotype. The chain joins TRBV4-2 to TRBJ1-6; possible D gene TRBD1, 5 bases. V lost 3 bases, J lost 4 bases, and 19 bases lay in between. The V gene's germline CDR1 is LGHNA and CDR2 YNFKEQ. The CDR3 has 18 amino acids. The CDR3 coding sequence is TGTGCCAGCAGCCATCCTAAAGGGGCAGTCCCTTATAATTCACCCCTCCACTTT. This gives the protein CASSHPKGAVPYNSPLHF.

This rearrangement joins TRBV20-1 to TRBJ2-1; TRBD1 matches 11 bases. V lost 6 bases to trimming and J lost 5 bases; unmatched junction nucleotides: 21. Germline values: CDR1 DFQATT, CDR2 SNEGSKA (reference sequence). This CDR3 has 19 residues. The CDR3 coding sequence is TGCAGTGCAACCTTCGGGGGACAGGGGGTGAGCGGGGATAACAATGAGCAGTTCTTC. Translating gives CSATFGGQGVSGDNNEQFF.

This clonotype has just a few counts. The J gene is TRBJ1-2, the V gene TRBV9, with 8 bases matching TRBD1. Germline CDR1 reads SGDLS; CDR2 reads YYNGEE. With 0 bases clipped from V and 4 bases from J, the junction kept 11 bases outside the gene matches. This CDR3 has 17 amino acids. CDR3 residues: CASSVGQGLGLIYGYTF. The CDR3 DNA follows: TGTGCCAGCAGCGTAGGACAGGGGCTGGGGCTCATCTATGGCTACACCTTC. Full variable domain (missing parts from reference TRBV9 and TRBJ1-2): DSGVTQTPKHLITATGQRVTLRCSPRSGDLSVYWYQQSLDQGLQFLIQYYNGEERAKGNILERFSAQQFPDLHSELNLSSLELGDSALYFCASSVGQGLGLIYGYTFGSGTRLTVV.

The table lists this clonotype with many counts. The rearrangement links TRBV12-3 or TRBV12-4 to TRBJ2-3; a possible D gene is TRBD2 (5 bases). Trimming cost V 8 bases and J 0 bases, with 12 bases left between them. This CDR3 is built from 14 residues. The CDR3 sequence is CASEDRGSTDTQYF. In DNA form, the CDR3 reads TGTGCCAGCGAGGACCGAGGGAGCACAGATACGCAGTATTTT.

The sample holds many counts of this clonotype. The rearrangement links TRBV6-2 or TRBV6-3 to TRBJ2-1; TRBD1 aligns across 9 bases. With V trimmed by 5 bases and J by 2 bases, 4 bases remained unmatched. Germline V lookup: CDR1 MNHEY, CDR2 SVGEGT. The CDR3 loop spans 15 amino acids. CDR3 DNA sequence: TGTGCCAGCAGTAGGACAGGGGCCCCCTACAATGAGCAGTTCTTC. This translates into CASSRTGAPYNEQFF.

This clonotype turned up a few times. This chain's CDR3 is CASLAGLASTDTQYF. DNA for the CDR3: TGTGCCAGCTTAGCGGGACTGGCAAGCACAGATACGCAGTATTTT. The chain combines TRBV7-2 with TRBJ2-3; 8 bases agree with TRBD2. J lost 0 bases, V lost 8 bases, and 7 bases had no gene match. The germline gives CDR1 SGHTA, CDR2 FQGNSA. This CDR3 has 15 residues.

In regard to this clonotype: A much larger clonotype is one base distant, so this may be a read error. The V gene is TRBV9, the J gene TRBJ2-7, with D possibly matching TRBD1 (6 bases). The CDR3 length is 16 residues. The germline V gene encodes CDR1 SGDLS and CDR2 YYNGEE. The V and J ends lost 2 bases and 7 bases respectively, with 22 bases between them. Written as DNA, the CDR3 is TGTGCCAGCAGCGTCGGGACACCACCCTCCTACAATGAGCAGTACTTC. Translating it yields CASSVGTPPSYNEQYF.

In this sample, this clonotype turned up a few times. This chain links TRBV6-5 with TRBJ1-1, with 7 bases identical to TRBD1. Germline V gene lookup returns CDR1 MNHEY and CDR2 SVGAGI. CDR3 length: 14 amino acids. J gave up 6 bases and V 6 bases, and 10 bases lay outside the gene matches. The CDR3 loop reads CASSPALQGAEAFF. The CDR3 DNA is TGTGCCAGCAGCCCCGCCCTGCAGGGGGCTGAAGCTTTCTTT.

The chain joins TRBV20-1 to TRBJ1-1, with 7 nucleotides matching TRBD1. Germline CDR1 DFQATT, CDR2 SNEGSKA (reference sequence). Trimming removed 0 bases from V and 0 bases from J; junction bases left unmatched: 10. The CDR3 extends over 17 amino acids. This chain's CDR3 is CSARDPGQPLLNTEAFF. The CDR3, as DNA: TGCAGTGCTAGAGATCCGGGACAGCCTTTACTGAACACTGAAGCTTTCTTT.